These 26 T cell receptor beta chains were sequenced from one sample in a study of blood T cell repertoires in COVID-19. Profiled with immunoSEQ multiplex PCR; TCRdb holds only in-frame clones, not every one. The table lists a few hundred thousand clones, roughly 80% of them singletons. What was sequenced was PBMCs or T cells enriched from blood (not recorded which). The receptor set was obtained from a woman aged 40-49 years with acute COVID-19.

The gene calls are TRBV5-1 and TRBJ1-1, with TRBD1 as a possible D gene (6 bases). CDR1 SGHRS and CDR2 YFSETQ come from the germline V gene. V lost 1 base and J 7 bases, leaving 20 bases between the germline ends. This CDR3 has 16 residues. CDR3 sequence: CASSLPVQGALVEAFF. The CDR3 nucleotides read TGCGCCAGCAGCTTGCCCGTACAGGGTGCATTGGTTGAAGCTTTCTTT.

A single count supports this clone. The CDR3 DNA reads as TGTGCCAGCAGTGACCTGAGGGGACAGGGAGGGGGCTATGGCTACACCTTC. This sequence encodes CASSDLRGQGGGYGYTF. The chain joins TRBV2 to TRBJ1-2; 9 bases align to TRBD1. Germline V gene sequence: CDR1 SNHLY, CDR2 FYNNEI. The CDR3 contains 17 residues. Trimming took 3 bases from V and 4 from J; bases not matched to a gene: 12.

This chain joins TRBV30 and TRBJ1-2, with D maybe TRBD1 (6 bases). CDR1 and CDR2 (germline): GTSNPN, SVGIG (reference sequence). V lost 1 base, J lost 4 bases, and 13 bases lay in between. CDR3 size: 14 residues. The CDR3 DNA reads as TGTGCCTGGAGTGGAGGGGGTGGGGGCTATGGCTACACCTTC. This encodes CAWSGGGGGYGYTF.

This clone was counted a few times. This rearrangement joins TRBV3-1 (or the pseudogene TRBV3-2) to TRBJ2-7; TRBD1 is a possible D gene (5 bases). The germline V gene has CDR1 LGHDT and CDR2 YNNKEL (reference sequence). V lost 4 bases to trimming and J lost 10 bases, with 14 bases between them. The CDR3 consists of 12 residues. The CDR3 sequence: CASSPLGQFQYF. The CDR3 DNA sequence: TGTGCCAGCAGCCCCCTAGGACAATTTCAGTACTTC.

This sequence joins TRBV19 and TRBJ1-5, with D maybe TRBD1 (5 bases). The V end was cut by 2 bases, the J end by 2 bases, with 10 bases between. The CDR3 sequence is 15 residues long. The germline V gene encodes CDR1 LNHDA and CDR2 SQIVND (reference sequence). Here the CDR3 reads CASSINRIGNQPQHF. CDR3 bases: TGTGCCAGTAGTATAAACAGGATCGGCAATCAGCCCCAGCATTTT.

The genes are TRBV4-3 and TRBJ1-1; D gene uncertain. Germline-derived CDR1 and CDR2 are LGHNA and YSLEER. V was cut by 0 bases and J by 6 bases, with 17 bases left in between. The CDR3 has 16 amino acids. In DNA form, the CDR3 reads TGCGCCAGCAGCCAAGATCAGGCAGGTGGATTTTCTGAAGCTTTCTTT. Its translation is CASSQDQAGGFSEAFF.

V and J are TRBV5-1 and TRBJ1-2; possibly TRBD1 for D (5 bases). The CDR3 has 13 amino acids. Per germline, CDR1 SGHRS and CDR2 YFSETQ. Trimming took off 2 bases at V and 4 bases at J, with 9 bases between the two ends. This chain's CDR3 is CASSLDSGYGYTF. The DNA of the CDR3 is TGCGCCAGCAGCTTAGACAGTGGCTATGGCTACACCTTC.

The rearrangement uses TRBV2 and TRBJ2-3; 9 nucleotides line up with TRBD1. CDR1 and CDR2 (germline): SNHLY, FYNNEI. Unmatched junction bases numbered 4, after V lost 6 bases and J lost 0 bases. The CDR3 consists of 15 residues. DNA for the CDR3: TGTGCCAGCAGGCCCGGACAGGGGAGCACAGATACGCAGTATTTT. Translating gives CASRPGQGSTDTQYF.

The J gene is TRBJ2-2, the V gene TRBV7-2, with TRBD2 as a possible D gene (5 bases). The CDR3 loop spans 15 amino acids. CDR1 and CDR2 (germline): SGHTA, FQGNSA. V was trimmed by 5 bases and J by 3 bases, leaving 13 bases between them. CDR3 nucleotide sequence: TGTGCCAGCAGCAAGGACTGGCGTTACACCGGGGAGCTGTTTTTT. Protein product: CASSKDWRYTGELFF.

The DNA for the CDR3 is TGCGCCAGCAGCTTGGGTGTGGCTGCATCCTACGAGCAGTACTTC. This codes for CASSLGVAASYEQYF. The chain recombines TRBV5-1 with TRBJ2-7; the D is unclear. Trimming shortened V by 0 bases and J by 1 base, and 11 bases separated the two germline ends. The CDR3 has 15 residues. CDR1 SGHRS and CDR2 YFSETQ come from the germline V gene.

The rearrangement joins TRBV5-6 to TRBJ2-2; 7 nucleotides match TRBD1. Germline CDR1 SGHDT, CDR2 YYEEEE. The ends lost 4 bases at V and 6 bases at J; junction bases unmatched: 3. CDR3 length: 13 amino acids. The CDR3 loop is CASSGTGAGELFF. For the CDR3, the DNA is TGTGCCAGCAGCGGTACAGGGGCCGGGGAGCTGTTTTTT.

This clone was seen at least ten times. The rearrangement links TRBV19 to TRBJ2-7; D perhaps matches TRBD2 (5 bases). From germline, CDR1 is LNHDA and CDR2 SQIVND (reference sequence). The CDR3 has 15 residues. Trimming shortened V by 5 bases and J by 6 bases, and 20 bases separated the two germline ends. CDR3 nucleotide sequence: TGTGCCAGTAGTCCCCTTCCATCCTCCGGAGGCGAGCAGTACTTC. Protein product: CASSPLPSSGGEQYF.

V usage is TRBV28 and J usage is TRBJ2-2; possible D gene TRBD1, 5 bases. This CDR3 is built from 15 residues. The V and J ends lost 3 bases and 2 bases respectively, with 10 bases between them. Germline CDR1 and CDR2: MDHEN and SYDVKM. CDR3 loop: CASSFTGYNTGELFF. The CDR3 DNA follows: TGTGCCAGCAGTTTTACAGGATATAACACCGGGGAGCTGTTTTTT.

V gene TRBV19 combines with J gene TRBJ2-7, with 9 nucleotides matching TRBD1. Germline values: CDR1 LNHDA, CDR2 SQIVND (reference sequence). The length of the CDR3 is 14 residues. J lost 1 base, V lost 3 bases, and 1 base had no gene match. The CDR3 DNA is TGTGCCAGTAGTATGGGACAGGGATCCTACGAGCAGTACTTC. Protein product: CASSMGQGSYEQYF.

The chain is built from TRBV14 and TRBJ1-6; TRBD1 agrees at 7 bases. Per germline, CDR1 SGHDN and CDR2 FVKESK. The junction had 9 bases not matched to a gene; V was cut back by 0 bases and J by 10 bases. This CDR3 spans 16 amino acids. The CDR3 spells CASSQDFGTVASPLHF. The CDR3, as DNA: TGTGCCAGCAGCCAAGATTTTGGGACAGTTGCCTCACCCCTCCACTTT.

V gene TRBV14 combines with J gene TRBJ1-1; D not resolved. V dropped 0 bases and J dropped 11 bases, with 13 bases sitting between them. Germline CDR1 SGHDN, CDR2 FVKESK. The CDR3 contains 13 residues. CDR3 amino acids: CASSQDSIRVAFF. In DNA form, the CDR3 reads TGTGCCAGCAGCCAAGATTCGATCCGAGTGGCTTTCTTT. Using reference TRBV14 and TRBJ1-1 for the parts outside the CDR3, the full variable domain is EAGVTQFPSHSVIEKGQTVTLRCDPISGHDNLYWYRRVMGKEIKFLLHFVKESKQDESGMPNNRFLAERTGGTYSTLKVQPAELEDSGVYFCASSQDSIRVAFFGQGTRLTVV.

The genes are TRBV9 and TRBJ1-4; tentatively, D is TRBD1 (6 bases). This CDR3 has 14 amino acids. V was cut by 0 bases and J by 6 bases, with 9 bases left in between. Germline lookup yields CDR1 SGDLS and CDR2 YYNGEE. The CDR3 loop is CASSVGHRDEKLFF. CDR3 in DNA: TGTGCCAGCAGCGTAGGGCACAGGGATGAAAAACTGTTTTTT.

The chain employs TRBV5-1 and TRBJ2-7; 7 nucleotides line up with TRBD1. V was pared by 3 bases and J by 3 bases, with 3 bases of the junction left unmatched. The germline CDR1 and CDR2 sequences are SGHRS and YFSETQ. The CDR3 is made up of 13 amino acids. CDR3 sequence reads: CASSWDSHYEQYF. DNA of the CDR3: TGCGCCAGCAGCTGGGACAGCCACTACGAGCAGTACTTC. Looking up the rest from reference TRBV5-1 and TRBJ2-7 gives the full variable domain: KAGVTQTPRYLIKTRGQQVTLSCSPISGHRSVSWYQQTPGQGLQFLFEYFSETQRNKGNFPGRFSGRQFSNSRSEMNVSTLELGDSALYLCASSWDSHYEQYFGPGTRLTVT.

The genes are TRBV4-2 and TRBJ2-2; 8 bases are shared with TRBD2. The V gene end was trimmed by 2 bases and the J gene end by 2 bases; junction bases not matched to a gene: 4. Per germline, CDR1 LGHNA and CDR2 YNFKEQ. The CDR3 runs to 16 residues. The CDR3 nucleotides read TGTGCCAGCAGCCAATTAGCGGGGCACAACACCGGGGAGCTGTTTTTT. This translates into CASSQLAGHNTGELFF.

This clone was detected many times. The genes are TRBV7-9 and TRBJ2-5, with D tentatively TRBD1 (6 bases). The CDR3 is made up of 15 amino acids. Trimming left V 3 bases short and J 4 bases short, with 15 bases between. CDR1 and CDR2 from the germline V gene are SEHNR and FQNEAQ (reference sequence). The chain's CDR3 is CASSLGAVGGETQYF. CDR3 DNA: TGTGCCAGCAGCTTGGGGGCCGTAGGTGGAGAGACCCAGTACTTC. The whole variable domain, remainder taken from reference TRBV7-9 and TRBJ2-5, is DTGVSQNPRHKITKRGQNVTFRCDPISEHNRLYWYRQTLGQGPEFLTYFQNEAQLEKSRLLSDRFSAERPKGSFSTLEIQRTEQGDSAMYLCASSLGAVGGETQYFGPGTRLLVL.

CDR3: CASTDRAGTEAFF. For the CDR3, the DNA is TGTGCCAGTACGGACAGGGCGGGCACTGAAGCTTTCTTT. The J gene is TRBJ1-1, the V gene TRBV19; 8 nucleotides agree with TRBD1. This CDR3 comprises 13 residues. Germline CDR1 LNHDA, CDR2 SQIVND (reference sequence). V lost 7 bases and J lost 4; bases outside the gene matches: 5.

As to this clone: Within the sample, other DNA sequences also encode this same CDR3. The chain carries TRBV5-1 and TRBJ2-2; the D is unclear. V shed 0 bases and J shed 1 base, with 4 bases lying between them. Germline CDR1 is SGHRS and CDR2 is YFSETQ. The CDR3 covers 14 residues. The CDR3 DNA sequence: TGCGCCAGCAGCTTGGGGCAGAACACCGGGGAGCTGTTTTTT. Protein sequence: CASSLGQNTGELFF.

This rearrangement joins TRBV4-2 to TRBJ2-1; 10 bases agree with TRBD2. V dropped 0 bases and J dropped 2; count of bases not matched to a gene: 10. The CDR3 runs to 19 residues. CDR1 is LGHNA, CDR2 YNFKEQ, per germline. DNA of the CDR3: TGTGCCAGCAGCCAAGATTCCGGAGAGAGCGGGGGGGCCTACAATGAGCAGTTCTTC. Translation gives CASSQDSGESGGAYNEQFF.

The CDR3 coding sequence is TGTGCCAGCAGTCCCAGACAGACTAGCGGCACCTACAATGAGCAGTTCTTC. This translates into CASSPRQTSGTYNEQFF. The gene calls are TRBV28 and TRBJ2-1; the match to TRBD2 covers 9 bases. J lost 2 bases, V lost 5 bases, and 10 bases had no gene match. There are 17 residues in the CDR3. The germline CDR1 and CDR2 sequences are MDHEN and SYDVKM.

The rearrangement links TRBV3-1 (or the pseudogene TRBV3-2) to TRBJ1-2, with D tentatively TRBD1 (5 bases). The CDR3 contains 13 residues. Germline V gene lookup returns CDR1 LGHDT and CDR2 YNNKEL (reference sequence). V lost 1 base and J lost 4, with 7 bases in between. The CDR3 DNA reads TGTGCCAGCAGCCAAGGGGGCAGCTATGGCTACACCTTC. As protein: CASSQGGSYGYTF.

The chain combines TRBV11-2 with TRBJ1-6; no definite D call. The CDR3 has 15 amino acids. CDR1 is SGHAT, CDR2 FQNNGV, per germline. The germline V and J ends were trimmed by 4 bases and 7 bases, with 14 bases remaining between them. Written as DNA, the CDR3 is TGTGCCAGCAGCTCCCGGAGGGTAACAAATTCACCCCTCCACTTT. Translating it yields CASSSRRVTNSPLHF.